A single sample is the source of the 10 T cell receptor beta chains below, sequenced in a study of T cell responses to AZD1222 COVID-19 vaccine. The data were produced by immunoSEQ multiplex PCR, yet TCRdb's version contains in-frame clones alone and is incomplete. The profile shows about 180,000 clones, 70% to 90% of them singletons. This sample comprised peripheral blood, obtained 28 days after the second AZD1222 dose. The receptors here all came from an adult who received the AZD1222 COVID-19 vaccine.

The chain couples TRBV18 to TRBJ2-3; D unresolved. Germline loops: CDR1 KGHSH, CDR2 LQKENI. There are 12 residues in the CDR3. Trimming took off 0 bases at V and 7 bases at J, with 5 bases between the two ends. The CDR3 region is CASSPPMNTQYF. The CDR3 region has the DNA TGTGCCAGCTCACCACCGATGAATACGCAGTATTTT. Variable domain in full (rest from reference TRBV18 and TRBJ2-3): NAGVMQNPRHLVRRRGQEARLRCSPMKGHSHVYWYRQLPEEGLKFMVYLQKENIIDESGMPKERFSAEFPKEGPSILRIQQVVRGDSAAYFCASSPPMNTQYFGPGTRLTVL.

CDR3 coding DNA: TGTGCCTGGAGTACCGGACAGGGGTTAGGAGCTTTCTTT. The encoded protein is CAWSTGQGLGAFF. This rearrangement joins TRBV30 to TRBJ1-1; 9 nucleotides line up with TRBD1. The CDR3 spans 13 residues. Per germline, CDR1 GTSNPN and CDR2 SVGIG (reference sequence). The junction had 8 bases not matched to a gene; V was cut back by 2 bases and J by 10 bases. The full variable domain, with the rest looked up from reference TRBV30 and TRBJ1-1, is SQTIHQWPATLVQPVGSPLSLECTVEGTSNPNLYWYRQAAGRGLQLLFYSVGIGQISSEVPQNLSASRPQDRQFILSSKKLLLSDSGFYLCAWSTGQGLGAFFGQGTRLTVV.

This clone occurred once. CDR3 amino acids: CAIGQGYNEQFF. As DNA, the CDR3 is TGTGCCATTGGACAGGGCTACAATGAGCAGTTCTTC. The rearrangement uses TRBV10-3 and TRBJ2-1; TRBD1 agrees at 8 bases. The germline V gene has CDR1 ENHRY and CDR2 SYGVKD. The CDR3 spans 12 residues. V was clipped by 9 bases and J by 3 bases; unmatched bases: 1.

This chain connects TRBV19 to TRBJ1-2; 7 bases align to TRBD1. Germline CDR1 and CDR2: LNHDA and SQIVND (reference sequence). This CDR3 spans 15 amino acids. V shed 3 bases, J shed 5 bases, and the junction held 9 bases outside the gene matches. The CDR3: CASSIAGQMDYGYTF. The CDR3 coding sequence is TGTGCCAGTAGTATTGCGGGACAGATGGATTATGGCTACACCTTC.

The chain employs TRBV5-5 and TRBJ2-3, with 7 bases lining up with TRBD1. Germline V CDR1 and CDR2: SGHKS, YYEKEE (reference sequence). The CDR3 runs 16 residues. V was pared by 2 bases and J by 2 bases, with 8 bases of the junction left unmatched. CDR3 residues: CASSFRGNIFTDTQYF. The CDR3 region has the DNA TGTGCCAGCAGCTTCAGGGGGAACATATTCACAGATACGCAGTATTTT.

This chain joins TRBV3-1 (or the pseudogene TRBV3-2) and TRBJ1-4; possibly TRBD1 for D (6 bases). The CDR3 runs 14 residues. Germline V gene lookup returns CDR1 LGHDT and CDR2 YNNKEL (reference sequence). Trimming removed 2 bases at V and 5 bases at J, with 9 bases between. This chain's CDR3 is CASSQQGRNEKLFF. CDR3 sequence (DNA): TGTGCCAGCAGCCAACAGGGGAGAAATGAAAAACTGTTTTTT.

In DNA form, the CDR3 reads TGTGCCACCAGTAACCCCAGGGGGGCCTACAATGAGCAGTTCTTC. Protein: CATSNPRGAYNEQFF. The rearrangement joins TRBV24-1 to TRBJ2-1; possible D gene TRBD1, 7 bases. The ends were cut back, 6 bases at V and 2 bases at J, with 13 bases in the middle. The CDR3 loop spans 15 amino acids. Germline V gene lookup returns CDR1 KGHDR and CDR2 SFDVKD.

The V and J genes are TRBV7-9 and TRBJ1-4; D is possibly TRBD1 (6 bases). V shed 6 bases and J shed 3 bases, with 11 bases lying between them. The V gene's germline CDR1 is SEHNR and CDR2 FQNEAQ (reference sequence). CDR3 length equals 14 residues. CDR3 coding DNA: TGTGCCAGCAGGTCCGGACAGTCTAATGAAAAACTGTTTTTT. It yields the protein CASRSGQSNEKLFF.

This sequence joins TRBV5-5 and TRBJ2-7; the match to TRBD2 covers 8 bases. The CDR3 consists of 17 residues. The trim removed 1 base at V and 5 bases at J, leaving 14 bases unmatched. The germline CDR1 and CDR2 sequences are SGHKS and YYEKEE (reference sequence). CDR3 nucleotides: TGTGCCAGCAGCTTGCTCCCCCAGCGGGGGCCACCTGACGAGCAGTACTTC. Translation gives CASSLLPQRGPPDEQYF. Variable domain in full (rest from reference TRBV5-5 and TRBJ2-7): DAGVTQSPTHLIKTRGQQVTLRCSPISGHKSVSWYQQVLGQGPQFIFQYYEKEERGRGNFPDRFSARQFPNYSSELNVNALLLGDSALYLCASSLLPQRGPPDEQYFGPGTRLTVT.

J is TRBJ1-1 and V is TRBV2; possibly TRBD1 for D (5 bases). V shed 7 bases and J shed 6 bases, with 18 bases lying between them. Germline values: CDR1 SNHLY, CDR2 FYNNEI. There are 14 residues in the CDR3. CDR3 sequence: CASKAPQGTSEAFF. CDR3 bases: TGTGCCAGCAAAGCCCCCCAGGGTACTTCTGAAGCTTTCTTT.